A single sample is the source of the 27 T cell receptor beta chains below, sequenced in a study of blood T cell repertoires in COVID-19 (dated by TCRdb to the early 2020s). Libraries were prepared through the immunoSEQ multiplex PCR assay. The clones in this table, taken by TCRdb from immuneACCESS, are in-frame only. Not every clone is retained; where verified, under half of the shortfall comes from an unresolved V gene, and the cause of the rest is unknown. Here the sample has roughly 120,000 clones; about nine tenths occur a single time. The top ten clones comprise less than 5% of the sample. The sequenced sample consisted of peripheral blood. These receptors all stem from a man in his sixties with COVID-19, enrolled during active disease.

The chain couples TRBV27 to TRBJ1-2; D is uncertain. The CDR3 runs to 14 residues. V was trimmed by 0 bases and J by 7 bases, leaving 12 bases between them. Germline V gives CDR1 MNHEY, CDR2 SMNVEV (reference sequence). The CDR3 sequence is CASSLSLRGGGYTF. In DNA, the CDR3 is TGTGCCAGCAGTTTATCGCTCCGGGGAGGTGGCTACACCTTC.

This clone occurred once. The chain is built from TRBV5-1 and TRBJ2-5, with 12 bases aligning to TRBD2. This CDR3 comprises 15 residues. Per the germline V gene, CDR1 is SGHRS and CDR2 is YFSETQ. V shed 6 bases and J 4 bases; nucleotides not matched to a gene: 7. CDR3 sequence: CASTGLAGSRETQYF. DNA for the CDR3: TGCGCCAGCACCGGACTAGCGGGAAGTCGAGAGACCCAGTACTTC. Together with reference TRBV5-1 and TRBJ2-5, the CDR3 gives the full variable domain: KAGVTQTPRYLIKTRGQQVTLSCSPISGHRSVSWYQQTPGQGLQFLFEYFSETQRNKGNFPGRFSGRQFSNSRSEMNVSTLELGDSALYLCASTGLAGSRETQYFGPGTRLLVL.

The J gene is TRBJ2-3, the V gene TRBV13; perhaps TRBD2 as D (6 bases). V gave up 1 base and J gave up 2 bases, with 13 bases separating them. The CDR3 contains 16 residues. Looked up from germline, CDR1 is PRHDT and CDR2 is FYEKMQ (reference sequence). CDR3 residues: CASSLEAGPLTDTQYF. CDR3 DNA: TGTGCCAGCAGCTTAGAGGCGGGACCCCTCACAGATACGCAGTATTTT.

The chain uses TRBV7-2 and TRBJ2-6; weak D call: TRBD1 (5 bases). Deletions cut 4 bases from V and 2 bases from J, with 6 bases between. The CDR3 runs to 14 residues. Germline CDR1 SGHTA, CDR2 FQGNSA. The CDR3 nucleotides are TGTGCCAGCAGCTCGACAGCTGGGGCCAACGTCCTGACTTTC. It encodes CASSSTAGANVLTF. Looking up the rest from reference TRBV7-2 and TRBJ2-6 gives the full variable domain: GAGVSQSPSNKVTEKGKDVELRCDPISGHTALYWYRQSLGQGLEFLIYFQGNSAPDKSGLPSDRFSAERTGGSVSTLTIQRTQQEDSAVYLCASSSTAGANVLTFGAGSRLTVL.

V and J are TRBV30 and TRBJ2-7; weak D call: TRBD1 (7 bases). The CDR3 has 12 residues. Deletions cut 7 bases from V and 6 bases from J, with 16 bases between. Germline values: CDR1 GTSNPN, CDR2 SVGIG (reference sequence). For the CDR3, the DNA is TGTGCCTCAAAGGGGGCGCGGGGCGAGCAGTACTTC. Translated, it gives CASKGARGEQYF.

The V gene is TRBV6-6, the J gene TRBJ2-7; 10 bases agree with TRBD1. Unmatched junction bases numbered 3, after V lost 2 bases and J lost 2 bases. Germline loops: CDR1 MNHNY, CDR2 SVGAGI (reference sequence). The CDR3 contains 15 residues. This CDR3 is CASSYPGQGTYEQYF. DNA of the CDR3: TGTGCCAGCAGTTACCCGGGACAGGGGACCTACGAGCAGTACTTC.

The chain carries TRBV30 and TRBJ2-7; D call uncertain. Looked up from germline, CDR1 is GTSNPN and CDR2 is SVGIG (reference sequence). Trimming pared 4 bases from V and 5 bases from J, leaving 6 bases between. This CDR3 spans 10 amino acids. The CDR3: CAWIDNEQYF. CDR3 coding DNA: TGTGCCTGGATCGACAACGAGCAGTACTTC.

The chain employs TRBV28 and TRBJ1-4; 8 positions agree with TRBD1. The CDR3 totals 13 residues. Germline V gives CDR1 MDHEN, CDR2 SYDVKM. J gave up 11 bases and V 7 bases, and 9 bases lay outside the gene matches. In DNA, the CDR3 is TGTGCCAGCAAACAGGGGGTAGTCCAGAAACTGTTTTTT. It specifies CASKQGVVQKLFF.

The chain links TRBV11-3 to TRBJ2-1; D perhaps matches TRBD2 (5 bases). CDR3 length: 16 residues. Trimming shortened V by 4 bases and J by 0 bases, and 13 bases separated the two germline ends. Germline V lookup: CDR1 SGHNT, CDR2 YENEEA. CDR3 sequence: CASSSERRSSYNEQFF. Here the CDR3 DNA reads TGTGCCAGCAGCTCCGAGCGGAGAAGCTCCTACAATGAGCAGTTCTTC.

This chain links TRBV7-9 with TRBJ2-7; D might be TRBD2 (5 bases). From germline, CDR1 is SEHNR and CDR2 FQNEAQ (reference sequence). The V end was cut by 5 bases, the J end by 2 bases, with 13 bases between. This CDR3 has 14 residues. The CDR3 spells CASSALLEPYEQYF. CDR3 DNA sequence: TGTGCCAGCAGCGCCTTACTAGAACCCTACGAGCAGTACTTC.

This clone is labeled as medium-sized. The chain uses TRBV7-9 and TRBJ2-7; D may be TRBD2 (5 bases). Trimming stripped 4 bases from V and 3 bases from J, with 7 bases between. The CDR3 contains 12 residues. Germline V CDR1 and CDR2: SEHNR, FQNEAQ (reference sequence). CDR3 DNA: TGTGCCAGCAGCTCCGACTACTACGAGCAGTACTTC. Protein: CASSSDYYEQYF.

This chain links TRBV11-3 with TRBJ1-1, with 7 bases fitting TRBD1. Germline trimming cut 0 bases from V and 5 bases from J; bases unmatched to any gene: 3. This CDR3 region has 14 residues. Germline assignment: CDR1 SGHNT and CDR2 YENEEA. CDR3 amino acids: CASSLDRGETEAFF. For the CDR3, the DNA is TGTGCCAGCAGCTTAGACAGGGGGGAGACTGAAGCTTTCTTT.

The V gene is TRBV4-2, the J gene TRBJ2-7; D unresolved. The CDR3 extends over 15 amino acids. V was shortened by 1 base and J by 2 bases, with 12 bases between the two germline ends. CDR1 and CDR2 from the germline V gene are LGHNA and YNFKEQ. The CDR3 sequence is CASSQGSLDPYEQYF. Here the CDR3 DNA reads TGTGCCAGCAGCCAAGGAAGTCTAGACCCCTACGAGCAGTACTTC.

J is TRBJ2-1 and V is TRBV27, with 10 nucleotides matching TRBD1. CDR3 length: 15 amino acids. J was trimmed by 3 bases and V by 6 bases; bases with no gene match: 5. Germline values: CDR1 MNHEY, CDR2 SMNVEV (reference sequence). CDR3 sequence: CASRSGTGVYNEQFF. The CDR3 region has the DNA TGTGCCAGCAGGTCCGGGACAGGGGTCTACAATGAGCAGTTCTTC.

The CDR3 loop is CASSLTGGEAQPQHF. The DNA for the CDR3 is TGTGCCAGTAGCCTGACAGGGGGCGAGGCTCAGCCCCAGCATTTT. V usage is TRBV19 and J usage is TRBJ1-5, with TRBD1 matching over 10 bases. Germline V lookup: CDR1 LNHDA, CDR2 SQIVND (reference sequence). This CDR3 is built from 15 residues. The trim removed 6 bases at V and 6 bases at J, leaving 8 bases unmatched.

This chain connects TRBV27 to TRBJ2-2; D gene ambiguous. The CDR3 totals 13 residues. Between the trimmed V and J ends, which lost 0 bases and 6 bases, there was a span of 5 bases. Per germline, CDR1 MNHEY and CDR2 SMNVEV (reference sequence). In DNA, the CDR3 is TGTGCCAGCAGTTTATCGTGGCCCGGGGAGCTGTTTTTT. It codes for CASSLSWPGELFF.

Of note for this clone: Additional DNA sequences in this sample encode the identical CDR3. This sequence joins TRBV7-3 and TRBJ2-1, with 7 bases matching TRBD2. CDR3 length: 15 residues. CDR1 and CDR2 (germline): SGHTA, FQGTGA. V was pared by 6 bases and J by 4 bases, with 9 bases of the junction left unmatched. The CDR3 DNA reads as TGTGCCAGCAGTCTTACGGCGGGAGAGTACAATGAGCAGTTCTTC. The encoded protein is CASSLTAGEYNEQFF.

Regarding this clone: At one boundary the junction diverges from the germline segment, which might be a read error. This rearrangement joins TRBV7-7 to TRBJ2-7; 10 bases line up with TRBD2. The germline V gene encodes CDR1 SSHAT and CDR2 FNYEAQ (reference sequence). This CDR3 region has 14 residues. CDR3 DNA: TGTGCTAGCAGCCCCCGGGATAGCGGGAGGACCGGATACTTC. This sequence encodes CASSPRDSGRTGYF.

This chain uses TRBV9 with TRBJ1-3; D remains ambiguous. This CDR3 has 15 residues. Germline V gives CDR1 SGDLS, CDR2 YYNGEE. The V end lost 9 bases, the J end lost 0 bases, and 16 bases lay between the germline ends. The CDR3 region has the DNA TGTGCCATCCCCCGGGGATTTTTCTCTGGAAACACCATATATTTT. Translation gives CAIPRGFFSGNTIYF.

The rearrangement links TRBV6-6 to TRBJ2-1; 9 bases fit TRBD1. Germline trimming cut 5 bases from V and 9 bases from J; bases unmatched to any gene: 2. CDR3 length: 12 residues. CDR1 is MNHNY and CDR2 is SVGAGI in the germline V gene (reference sequence). The CDR3 loop reads CASSTGGSEQFF. The CDR3 DNA reads TGTGCCAGCAGTACAGGGGGCAGTGAGCAGTTCTTC.

The CDR3 region has the DNA TGTGCCAGTGAGAGCTCTGGAAACACCATATATTTT. Translating gives CASESSGNTIYF. V is TRBV19 and J is TRBJ1-3; D ambiguous. V was cut by 8 bases and J by 0 bases, with 5 bases left in between. There are 12 residues in the CDR3. Germline CDR1 LNHDA, CDR2 SQIVND (reference sequence).

The V call is TRBV3-1 (or the pseudogene TRBV3-2), the J call TRBJ2-2, with 7 bases aligning to TRBD2. Losses at the gene ends were 0 bases for V and 7 bases for J; bases not matched to a gene: 8. The CDR3 length is 16 residues. Germline lookup yields CDR1 LGHDT and CDR2 YNNKEL (reference sequence). For the CDR3, the DNA is TGTGCCAGCAGCCAAGAAGAACCGGGACTATTCGGGGAGCTGTTTTTT. Amino acids: CASSQEEPGLFGELFF.

The sample holds one count of this clone. The V and J genes are TRBV11-1 and TRBJ1-1; D gene uncertain. This CDR3 is 13 amino acids long. V dropped 6 bases and J dropped 1 base, with 9 bases sitting between them. The germline gives CDR1 SGHAT, CDR2 FQDESV (reference sequence). CDR3 amino acids: CASSSQENTEAFF. CDR3 sequence (DNA): TGTGCCAGCAGTTCTCAGGAGAACACTGAAGCTTTCTTT.

The chain combines TRBV28 with TRBJ2-7, with TRBD2 matching over 7 bases. Germline V CDR1 and CDR2: MDHEN, SYDVKM. J was trimmed by 0 bases and V by 5 bases; bases with no gene match: 7. CDR3 length equals 15 residues. In nucleotides, the CDR3 is TGTGCCAGCAGTCCTACCCGACTAGCCTCCTACGAGCAGTACTTC. Residues: CASSPTRLASYEQYF.

This clone was recorded once. The chain is built from TRBV19 and TRBJ2-5; the match to TRBD1 covers 7 bases. This CDR3 region has 13 residues. V was pared by 10 bases and J by 4 bases, with 9 bases of the junction left unmatched. Germline CDR1 LNHDA, CDR2 SQIVND (reference sequence). The DNA for the CDR3 is TGTGCCACCGCGACAGGGACGGCAGAGACCCAGTACTTC. Residues: CATATGTAETQYF.

This chain connects TRBV9 to TRBJ1-6, with 9 positions matching TRBD1. Trimming removed 4 bases from V and 7 bases from J; junction bases left unmatched: 3. Germline V gene lookup returns CDR1 SGDLS and CDR2 YYNGEE. The CDR3 consists of 14 residues. DNA for the CDR3: TGTGCCAGCAGCCTGGGACAGGGCAATTCACCCCTCCACTTT. It translates to CASSLGQGNSPLHF.

This sequence joins TRBV13 and TRBJ2-1; D ambiguous. The CDR3 sequence is 14 residues long. Germline V gene sequence: CDR1 PRHDT, CDR2 FYEKMQ (reference sequence). V gave up 5 bases and J gave up 5 bases, with 13 bases separating them. The DNA for the CDR3 is TGTGCCAGCAGCCTCCCGAGCTTTGACAATGAGCAGTTCTTC. This sequence encodes CASSLPSFDNEQFF.